Below, 23 T cell receptor beta chains from the same sample are listed, as sequenced in a study of identifying expanded T cells in peripheral blood. Libraries were prepared by immunoSEQ multiplex PCR; TCRdb keeps only in-frame clonotypes and omits some of them. The sample carries more than 75,000 clones, roughly 86% recorded once. The specimen sequenced was blood. Receptors were obtained from a person between 18 and 75 years old in good health.

The chain carries TRBV2 and TRBJ2-2, with 7 bases that match TRBD1. The CDR3 spans 15 residues. Per germline, CDR1 SNHLY and CDR2 FYNNEI. The J segment lost 0 bases and the V segment lost 6 bases, leaving 4 bases of the junction unmatched. The CDR3 bases are TGTGCCAGCAGCGCGACAGGGTCGAACACCGGGGAGCTGTTTTTT. Its translation is CASSATGSNTGELFF.

This chain links TRBV30 with TRBJ1-1; tentatively, D is TRBD1 (6 bases). The CDR3 totals 17 residues. CDR1 and CDR2 from the germline V gene are GTSNPN and SVGIG (reference sequence). V lost 0 bases and J 0 bases, leaving 17 bases between the germline ends. CDR3 in DNA: TGTGCCTGGAGTGTGGGGAGGGGGGCCTTCATGAACACTGAAGCTTTCTTT. This sequence encodes CAWSVGRGAFMNTEAFF.

This chain connects TRBV11-3 to TRBJ2-3; D possibly matches TRBD1 or TRBD2 (5 bases each). Germline V gene data show CDR1 as SGHNT and CDR2 as YENEEA. V shed 1 base and J shed 2 bases, with 7 bases lying between them. There are 14 residues in the CDR3. The CDR3 spells CASSLGGVTDTQYF. DNA for the CDR3: TGTGCCAGCAGCTTAGGAGGGGTCACAGATACGCAGTATTTT.

V gene TRBV4-2 combines with J gene TRBJ2-1, with D perhaps being TRBD1 or TRBD2 (5 bases each). CDR1 LGHNA and CDR2 YNFKEQ come from the germline V gene. CDR3 length: 14 residues. The V end was cut by 0 bases, the J end by 15 bases, with 18 bases between. In DNA form, the CDR3 reads TGTGCCAGCAGCCAAGATCTCAGGGCTAGCAACCGGTTCTTC. This codes for CASSQDLRASNRFF.

This clone was recorded a few times. V gene TRBV6-4 combines with J gene TRBJ2-2, with TRBD2 matching over 11 bases. Per germline, CDR1 MRHNA and CDR2 SNTAGT. This CDR3 has 15 residues. V trimming: 3 bases; J trimming: 3 bases; junction bases outside the gene matches: 0. The CDR3 reads CASSEGLADTGELFF. CDR3 DNA: TGTGCCAGCAGTGAGGGACTAGCGGACACCGGGGAGCTGTTTTTT.

This sequence joins TRBV7-7 and TRBJ2-7; a possible D gene is TRBD1 (7 bases). Trimming removed 1 base from V and 5 bases from J, with 15 bases in between. The CDR3 totals 15 residues. The germline CDR1 and CDR2 sequences are SSHAT and FNYEAQ (reference sequence). The CDR3 nucleotides read TGTGCCAGCAGCTTAGGGGCAGGGGGGAGCCACGAGCAGTACTTC. Its protein product is CASSLGAGGSHEQYF.

The CDR3 DNA reads as TGTGCCAGCAGTCTAACAGAAAAACTGTTTTTT. As protein: CASSLTEKLFF. This chain joins TRBV6-7 and TRBJ1-4, with D unclear. TRBV6-7 is an open reading frame whose function is uncertain. V lost 5 bases and J lost 8, with 6 bases in between. This CDR3 comprises 11 residues.

This chain joins TRBV4-3 and TRBJ2-7, with 14 positions matching TRBD2. V was clipped by 0 bases and J by 7 bases; unmatched bases: 5. CDR1 and CDR2 (germline): LGHNA, YSLEER. The length of the CDR3 is 16 residues. CDR3 in amino acids: CASSQDPGTSGREQYF. CDR3 coding DNA: TGCGCCAGCAGCCAAGATCCCGGGACTAGCGGGAGAGAGCAGTACTTC.

In its sample, this clone was seen once. The chain combines TRBV5-1 with TRBJ2-3; D unclear. The CDR3 extends over 12 amino acids. Germline values: CDR1 SGHRS, CDR2 YFSETQ. Trimming took off 4 bases at V and 6 bases at J, with 9 bases between the two ends. The CDR3 DNA reads as TGCGCCAGCAGCGTGAACCGGGATACGCAGTATTTT. Amino acid sequence: CASSVNRDTQYF. The full variable domain, completed using reference TRBV5-1 and TRBJ2-3, is KAGVTQTPRYLIKTRGQQVTLSCSPISGHRSVSWYQQTPGQGLQFLFEYFSETQRNKGNFPGRFSGRQFSNSRSEMNVSTLELGDSALYLCASSVNRDTQYFGPGTRLTVL.

The V call is TRBV4-2, the J call TRBJ1-6; 8 positions agree with TRBD1. The trim removed 1 base at V and 7 bases at J, leaving 6 bases unmatched. The CDR3 contains 16 residues. Germline V CDR1 and CDR2: LGHNA, YNFKEQ. CDR3 sequence (DNA): TGTGCCAGCAGCCAAGTACCGGGACAGGAAAATTCACCCCTCCACTTT. Translation: CASSQVPGQENSPLHF.

The chain employs TRBV2 and TRBJ2-3; 11 bases line up with TRBD2. The CDR3 is made up of 17 amino acids. Germline V gene sequence: CDR1 SNHLY, CDR2 FYNNEI. Trimming took 6 bases from V and 2 from J; bases not matched to a gene: 10. The CDR3 protein is CASSDGLAGGNTDTQYF. CDR3 bases: TGTGCCAGCAGCGACGGGCTAGCGGGAGGCAACACAGATACGCAGTATTTT.

CDR3 sequence: CASSSPGQGAYEQYF. CDR3 sequence (DNA): TGTGCCAGCAGCTCTCCGGGACAGGGGGCCTACGAGCAGTACTTC. The V and J genes are TRBV5-4 and TRBJ2-7; 11 positions match TRBD1. The germline CDR1 and CDR2 sequences are SGHNT and YYREEE (reference sequence). The CDR3 sequence is 15 residues long. Losses at the gene ends were 3 bases for V and 2 bases for J; bases not matched to a gene: 4.

The chain employs TRBV19 and TRBJ1-2, with TRBD1 matching over 8 bases. V lost 6 bases, J lost 6 bases, and 0 bases stayed unmatched. The CDR3 covers 11 residues. Germline V gene data show CDR1 as LNHDA and CDR2 as SQIVND (reference sequence). The CDR3 DNA sequence: TGTGCCAGTAGGACAGGGGATGGCTACACCTTC. Amino acid sequence: CASRTGDGYTF.

The rearrangement uses TRBV28 and TRBJ2-3; weak D call: TRBD2 (5 bases). Germline loops: CDR1 MDHEN, CDR2 SYDVKM. The V and J ends lost 4 bases and 5 bases respectively, with 7 bases between them. The CDR3 consists of 12 residues. The CDR3 region has the DNA TGTGCCAGCAGTTCCGGGGTAGATACGCAGTATTTT. Translating it yields CASSSGVDTQYF.

The V and J genes are TRBV28 and TRBJ1-4; a weak D match, TRBD1 (6 bases). V dropped 6 bases and J dropped 8 bases, with 16 bases sitting between them. Germline V gene lookup returns CDR1 MDHEN and CDR2 SYDVKM. The CDR3 extends over 14 amino acids. CDR3 sequence reads: CASRGGQIPEKLFF. The CDR3 coding sequence is TGTGCCAGCAGAGGGGGACAAATCCCGGAAAAACTGTTTTTT. The entire variable domain, with the rest obtained from reference TRBV28 and TRBJ1-4, is as follows: DVKVTQSSRYLVKRTGEKVFLECVQDMDHENMFWYRQDPGLGLRLIYFSYDVKMKEKGDIPEGYSVSREKKERFSLILESASTNQTSMYLCASRGGQIPEKLFFGSGTQLSVL.

The chain joins TRBV5-1 to TRBJ2-2, with TRBD1 identical over 8 bases. The germline V gene encodes CDR1 SGHRS and CDR2 YFSETQ. V lost 5 bases and J lost 1; bases outside the gene matches: 4. CDR3 size: 15 residues. The CDR3 DNA follows: TGCGCCAGCAGATACGGGACAGGGAACACCGGGGAGCTGTTTTTT. Translated, it gives CASRYGTGNTGELFF.

Regarding this clone: At the DNA level, this CDR3 is encoded by other sequences in the same sample as well. The chain is built from TRBV2 and TRBJ1-5, with D possibly being TRBD1 (6 bases). Germline V gene sequence: CDR1 SNHLY, CDR2 FYNNEI. CDR3 length equals 13 residues. Trimming pared 3 bases from V and 4 bases from J, leaving 7 bases between. In DNA, the CDR3 is TGTGCCAGCAGTGAGCAGGGGAATCAGCCCCAGCATTTT. Protein sequence: CASSEQGNQPQHF.

This chain joins TRBV7-2 and TRBJ2-5; possibly TRBD1 for D (5 bases). V gave up 2 bases and J gave up 2 bases, with 9 bases separating them. There are 14 residues in the CDR3. Germline CDR1 SGHTA, CDR2 FQGNSA. CDR3 coding DNA: TGTGCCAGCAGCTTATTTCCAGGGCAAGAGACCCAGTACTTC. Its translation: CASSLFPGQETQYF.

V gene TRBV6-1 combines with J gene TRBJ1-2; a possible D gene is TRBD1 (5 bases). CDR1 is MNHNS, CDR2 SASEGT, per germline. Trimming took off 6 bases at V and 0 bases at J, with 11 bases between the two ends. This CDR3 contains 14 residues. CDR3 amino acids: CASSLGTANYGYTF. CDR3 sequence (DNA): TGTGCCAGCAGCCTGGGGACGGCTAACTATGGCTACACCTTC.

CDR3 loop: CASSEASGGGLITQYF. CDR3 sequence (DNA): TGCGCCAGCAGTGAGGCTAGCGGGGGAGGGTTGATTACGCAGTATTTT. This sequence joins TRBV10-2 and TRBJ2-3; 10 bases are shared with TRBD2. J gave up 8 bases and V 2 bases, and 10 bases lay outside the gene matches. The CDR3 contains 16 residues. Per germline, CDR1 WSHSY and CDR2 SAAADI.

The chain uses TRBV4-3 and TRBJ2-1, with 8 bases fitting TRBD2. The CDR3 has 14 residues. Germline assignment: CDR1 LGHNA and CDR2 YSLEER. V was pared by 3 bases and J by 8 bases, with 6 bases of the junction left unmatched. The CDR3 loop reads CASSQGREVDEQFF. The CDR3 DNA is TGCGCCAGCAGCCAGGGGCGGGAGGTCGATGAGCAGTTCTTC.

V gene TRBV28 combines with J gene TRBJ2-4, with D possibly TRBD2 on 6 matching bases. Germline CDR1 MDHEN, CDR2 SYDVKM. The V end lost 3 bases, the J end lost 0 bases, and 12 bases lay between the germline ends. The length of the CDR3 is 16 residues. The CDR3 reads CASSFRDWLAKNIQYF. The CDR3 bases are TGTGCCAGCAGTTTCCGGGACTGGCTAGCCAAAAACATTCAGTACTTC.

This chain joins TRBV16 and TRBJ1-2; no definite D call. Germline V gives CDR1 KGHSY, CDR2 FQNENV. V was shortened by 0 bases and J by 8 bases, with 10 bases between the two germline ends. The CDR3 contains 13 residues. For the CDR3, the DNA is TGTGCCAGCAGCCAATCGACCAGCCCAGGCTACACCTTC. Translating it yields CASSQSTSPGYTF.